The 4 T cell receptor beta chains in this list originate from one sample, sequenced in a study of OX40 agonist ivuxolimab in advanced cancers. TCRdb's copy holds only in-frame clones and misses some; the assay was immunoSEQ multiplex PCR. The sample shows under 85,000 clones, about 81% of them seen only once. This specimen was CD4+ or CD8+ T cells sorted from blood, taken in a trial of the OX40 agonist ivuxolimab. Receptor source: an adult with an advanced solid tumor such as melanoma, head and neck, liver or kidney cancer.

The V and J genes are TRBV6-4 and TRBJ2-5; a possible D gene is TRBD1 (6 bases). The CDR3 sequence is 15 residues long. Looked up from germline, CDR1 is MRHNA and CDR2 is SNTAGT. V was shortened by 2 bases and J by 5 bases, with 15 bases between the two germline ends. CDR3 sequence reads: CASSDGAGEGETQYF. The CDR3, as DNA: TGTGCCAGCAGTGACGGAGCAGGGGAAGGGGAGACCCAGTACTTC.

This chain joins TRBV7-2 and TRBJ2-2; TRBD1 matches at 12 bases. In germline, CDR1 is SGHTA, CDR2 FQGNSA. The CDR3 consists of 16 residues. Trimming removed 1 base from V and 6 bases from J; junction bases left unmatched: 3. The DNA for the CDR3 is TGTGCCAGCAGCTTAGTGGGACAGGGGGCGCCCGGGGAGCTGTTTTTT. This encodes CASSLVGQGAPGELFF.

The chain is built from TRBV19 and TRBJ1-2, with TRBD1 identical over 8 bases. This CDR3 region has 15 residues. J was trimmed by 5 bases and V by 5 bases; bases with no gene match: 10. Per the germline V gene, CDR1 is LNHDA and CDR2 is SQIVND (reference sequence). DNA of the CDR3: TGTGCCAGTAGTGCCACCCAGGGGGCGGGTTATGGCTACACCTTC. It is translated as CASSATQGAGYGYTF. Full variable domain (rest looked up from reference TRBV19 and TRBJ1-2): DGGITQSPKYLFRKEGQNVTLSCEQNLNHDAMYWYRQDPGQGLRLIYYSQIVNDFQKGDIAEGYSVSREKKESFPLTVTSAQKNPTAFYLCASSATQGAGYGYTFGSGTRLTVV.

This clone was seen more than once but under ten times. V gene TRBV11-2 combines with J gene TRBJ1-5; 10 bases map to TRBD1. The CDR3 runs 15 residues. Germline loops: CDR1 SGHAT, CDR2 FQNNGV. V lost 6 bases, J lost 3 bases, and 5 bases stayed unmatched. DNA of the CDR3: TGTGCCAGCAGTTCGACAGGGGGCTACAATCAGCCCCAGCATTTT. It yields the protein CASSSTGGYNQPQHF.